These 25 T cell receptor beta chains were sequenced from one sample in a study of blood T cell repertoires in COVID-19. Here immunoSEQ multiplex PCR was the method, and the copy in TCRdb shows in-frame clones only, minus some. The repertoire holds over 130,000 clones, with approximately 90% as singletons. Sequenced sample: peripheral blood. All receptors derive from a human donor in a cohort sampled during active COVID-19.

The chain couples TRBV19 to TRBJ2-2; 8 nucleotides agree with TRBD1. The CDR3 runs 18 residues. Germline V gene data show CDR1 as LNHDA and CDR2 as SQIVND (reference sequence). Unmatched junction bases numbered 21, after V lost 9 bases and J lost 6 bases. CDR3 protein: CASIVSIPGQEKPGELFF. The CDR3 DNA is TGTGCCAGCATAGTCAGTATTCCGGGACAGGAGAAGCCCGGGGAGCTGTTTTTT.

The rearrangement links TRBV4-2 to TRBJ2-5, with 9 positions matching TRBD2. The germline V gene has CDR1 LGHNA and CDR2 YNFKEQ. The CDR3 spans 16 residues. Trimming at V came to 4 bases and at J to 3 bases, leaving 9 bases not matched to a gene. The CDR3 reads CASSPRGGGAEETQYF. For the CDR3, the DNA is TGTGCCAGCAGCCCTCGCGGCGGGGGGGCGGAAGAGACCCAGTACTTC.

The chain employs TRBV6-6 and TRBJ1-4; TRBD1 might be the D (6 bases). V was clipped by 6 bases and J by 6 bases, with 14 bases between them. There are 14 residues in the CDR3. Germline V gene sequence: CDR1 MNHNY, CDR2 SVGAGI (reference sequence). CDR3 DNA sequence: TGTGCCAGCAGCCTGGACAGTCCCTATGAAAAACTGTTTTTT. Protein sequence: CASSLDSPYEKLFF.

The V call is TRBV6-5, the J call TRBJ1-2; D perhaps matches TRBD1 (5 bases). The V end lost 6 bases, the J end lost 6 bases, and 14 bases lay between the germline ends. Germline CDR1 is MNHEY and CDR2 is SVGAGI. The CDR3 totals 13 residues. CDR3: CASRSWGGDGYTF. The CDR3 DNA sequence: TGTGCCAGCAGATCCTGGGGGGGGGATGGCTACACCTTC.

CDR3 nucleotide sequence: TGTGCCAGCAGCTCAACTCAAAACCCCAGGGGCGAGCAGTACTTC. This codes for CASSSTQNPRGEQYF. The rearrangement links TRBV7-9 to TRBJ2-7; possibly TRBD1 for D (6 bases). Trimming removed 4 bases at V and 6 bases at J, with 19 bases between. Germline V lookup: CDR1 SEHNR, CDR2 FQNEAQ (reference sequence). The CDR3 runs 15 residues.

The J gene is TRBJ2-4, the V gene TRBV19; perhaps TRBD1 as D (5 bases). Per the germline V gene, CDR1 is LNHDA and CDR2 is SQIVND (reference sequence). This CDR3 is 15 amino acids long. Deletions cut 5 bases from V and 3 bases from J, with 14 bases between. CDR3 bases: TGTGCCAGTAGTCCTTCTAGGGGAAGCAAAAACATTCAGTACTTC. Its protein is CASSPSRGSKNIQYF. The variable domain in full, completed from reference TRBV19 and TRBJ2-4, reads DGGITQSPKYLFRKEGQNVTLSCEQNLNHDAMYWYRQDPGQGLRLIYYSQIVNDFQKGDIAEGYSVSREKKESFPLTVTSAQKNPTAFYLCASSPSRGSKNIQYFGAGTRLSVL.

The gene calls are TRBV19 and TRBJ1-4; a possible D gene is TRBD1 (6 bases). The V gene's germline CDR1 is LNHDA and CDR2 SQIVND (reference sequence). The CDR3 covers 16 residues. V was pared by 2 bases and J by 3 bases, with 13 bases between. The CDR3 DNA follows: TGTGCCAGTAGTATATCACAGGGAATCCCTAATGAAAAACTGTTTTTT. It codes for CASSISQGIPNEKLFF.

The CDR3 DNA follows: TGCGCCAGCAGCCCCGGGACAGGTGCCGAGCAGTACTTC. This translates into CASSPGTGAEQYF. The chain combines TRBV4-3 with TRBJ2-7; 8 positions agree with TRBD1. The germline gives CDR1 LGHNA, CDR2 YSLEER. CDR3 length: 13 amino acids. Trimming at V came to 4 bases and at J to 6 bases, leaving 5 bases not matched to a gene.

The rearrangement uses TRBV5-6 and TRBJ2-7; D is possibly TRBD2 (6 bases). V lost 4 bases to trimming and J lost 2 bases, with 13 bases between them. Germline values: CDR1 SGHDT, CDR2 YYEEEE. There are 14 residues in the CDR3. The CDR3 reads CASSGRSGAYEQYF. The DNA for the CDR3 is TGTGCCAGCAGCGGAAGGTCGGGGGCCTACGAGCAGTACTTC.

The chain joins TRBV11-3 to TRBJ1-5, with a weak D call TRBD1 (5 bases). Trimming pared 5 bases from V and 4 bases from J, leaving 12 bases between. This CDR3 comprises 14 residues. The germline CDR1 and CDR2 sequences are SGHNT and YENEEA. The chain's CDR3 is CASSPGGENQPQHF. For the CDR3, the DNA is TGTGCCAGCAGCCCCGGGGGGGAGAATCAGCCCCAGCATTTT.

This chain joins TRBV30 and TRBJ2-1, with a tentative D call TRBD2 (6 bases). Germline CDR1 and CDR2: GTSNPN and SVGIG (reference sequence). The ends were cut back, 2 bases at V and 6 bases at J, with 14 bases in the middle. The CDR3 sequence is 14 residues long. The DNA of the CDR3 is TGTGCCTGGAGTCGGGGGTTTAGATCCAATGAGCAGTTCTTC. It encodes CAWSRGFRSNEQFF.

The chain joins TRBV6-6 to TRBJ1-2; D gene uncertain. Germline CDR1 reads MNHNY; CDR2 reads SVGAGI (reference sequence). The CDR3 spans 13 residues. The V gene lost 2 bases and the J gene lost 6 bases, with 10 bases spanning the gap. The CDR3 DNA sequence: TGTGCCAGCAGTTACATTCACATCGATGGCTACACCTTC. It encodes CASSYIHIDGYTF.

This clone was seen only a few times. The chain joins TRBV3-1 (or the pseudogene TRBV3-2) to TRBJ1-2, with a possible D match to TRBD1 (6 bases). The CDR3 sequence is 16 residues long. The V gene lost 4 bases and the J gene lost 4 bases, with 19 bases spanning the gap. Per germline, CDR1 LGHDT and CDR2 YNNKEL (reference sequence). The CDR3 nucleotides read TGTGCCAGCAGCCTCCGGGACACACTAATCTCCTATGGCTACACCTTC. Its protein product is CASSLRDTLISYGYTF.

J is TRBJ2-7 and V is TRBV9; 7 nucleotides agree with TRBD2. There are 14 residues in the CDR3. In germline, CDR1 is SGDLS, CDR2 YYNGEE. V gave up 0 bases and J gave up 5 bases; unmatched junction bases: 5. In nucleotides, the CDR3 is TGTGCCAGCAGCGTAGTGGGAGGGGAGAACGAGCAGTACTTC. Translation gives CASSVVGGENEQYF.

The count of this clone is one. V and J are TRBV6-6 and TRBJ1-6; 7 nucleotides align to TRBD1. This CDR3 region has 17 residues. Germline CDR1 is MNHNY and CDR2 is SVGAGI (reference sequence). J gave up 0 bases and V 5 bases, and 7 bases lay outside the gene matches. The CDR3 DNA follows: TGTGCCAGCAGTCCAGACAGGGCGAGCTCCTATAATTCACCCCTCCACTTT. Its protein product is CASSPDRASSYNSPLHF.

V gene TRBV4-3 combines with J gene TRBJ1-3, with no clear D. The CDR3 has 16 residues. Trimming took off 0 bases at V and 0 bases at J, with 9 bases between the two ends. The germline CDR1 and CDR2 sequences are LGHNA and YSLEER. CDR3 nucleotide sequence: TGCGCCAGCAGCCAAGATTCGGGAGCCTCTGGAAACACCATATATTTT. Translation: CASSQDSGASGNTIYF.

This clone was picked up one time. This chain links TRBV4-2 with TRBJ1-5; 11 nucleotides match TRBD1. CDR1 and CDR2 (germline): LGHNA, YNFKEQ. V lost 0 bases, J lost 6 bases, and 7 bases stayed unmatched. This CDR3 has 17 amino acids. The CDR3 DNA reads TGTGCCAGCAGCCAAGATCTGCGGACAGGGGGCAGTCAGCCCCAGCATTTT. Translation gives CASSQDLRTGGSQPQHF.

The chain employs TRBV15 and TRBJ2-2; D ambiguous. The V gene's germline CDR1 is LNHNV and CDR2 YYDKDF (reference sequence). The CDR3 is made up of 15 amino acids. V lost 0 bases and J 4 bases, leaving 9 bases between the germline ends. The CDR3, as DNA: TGTGCCACCAGCAGAGATGTCCAGATCACCGGGGAGCTGTTTTTT. Residues: CATSRDVQITGELFF.

The rearrangement uses TRBV2 and TRBJ1-2, with 7 bases lining up with TRBD1. Germline CDR1 and CDR2: SNHLY and FYNNEI. V lost 3 bases to trimming and J lost 5 bases; unmatched junction nucleotides: 15. The CDR3 length is 17 residues. The DNA of the CDR3 is TGTGCCAGCAGTGACGACGGGACAGCTCTCCCTCGTTATGGCTACACCTTC. Translated: CASSDDGTALPRYGYTF.

The V gene is TRBV9, the J gene TRBJ2-5, with 7 bases that match TRBD1. CDR1 SGDLS and CDR2 YYNGEE come from the germline V gene. Germline trimming cut 5 bases from V and 1 base from J; bases unmatched to any gene: 8. This CDR3 has 15 residues. DNA of the CDR3: TGTGCCAGCAGTATACATGGGACAGTCCAAGAGACCCAGTACTTC. Its translation is CASSIHGTVQETQYF.

The rearrangement links TRBV29-1 to TRBJ2-7, with 11 bases identical to TRBD1. CDR3 length: 15 amino acids. The germline V gene has CDR1 SQVTM and CDR2 ANQGSEA. J was trimmed by 4 bases and V by 6 bases; bases with no gene match: 11. The CDR3 nucleotides are TGCAGCGTCTCCTCGGGGGGACAGGGGGAATACGAGCAGTACTTC. This gives the protein CSVSSGGQGEYEQYF.

This chain connects TRBV4-2 to TRBJ2-1, with 10 bases identical to TRBD2. Germline-derived CDR1 and CDR2 are LGHNA and YNFKEQ. Trimming at V came to 1 base and at J to 8 bases, leaving 11 bases not matched to a gene. There are 17 residues in the CDR3. The CDR3 spells CASSQVGGAGGRDEQFF. DNA for the CDR3: TGTGCCAGCAGCCAAGTTGGGGGAGCGGGGGGGCGCGATGAGCAGTTCTTC.

The chain employs TRBV5-6 and TRBJ2-6; D not certain. The V and J ends lost 4 bases and 0 bases respectively, with 8 bases between them. This CDR3 comprises 15 residues. Per the germline V gene, CDR1 is SGHDT and CDR2 is YYEEEE. DNA for the CDR3: TGTGCCAGCAGCCAGAGAGGCTCTGGGGCCAACGTCCTGACTTTC. Translating gives CASSQRGSGANVLTF. The variable domain in full, completed from reference TRBV5-6 and TRBJ2-6, reads DAGVTQSPTHLIKTRGQQVTLRCSPKSGHDTVSWYQQALGQGPQFIFQYYEEEERQRGNFPDRFSGHQFPNYSSELNVNALLLGDSALYLCASSQRGSGANVLTFGAGSRLTVL.

Only one count was recorded for this clone. CDR3 residues: CASSLPGQHYEQYF. CDR3 coding DNA: TGTGCCAGCAGCCTCCCGGGACAGCATTACGAGCAGTACTTC. The gene calls are TRBV5-4 and TRBJ2-7, with 7 nucleotides matching TRBD1. Germline assignment: CDR1 SGHNT and CDR2 YYREEE (reference sequence). V was pared by 4 bases and J by 4 bases, with 8 bases of the junction left unmatched. This CDR3 contains 14 residues.

This chain connects TRBV9 to TRBJ1-6, with D tentatively TRBD1 (5 bases). Trimming took 4 bases from V and 5 from J, leaving 16 bases between them. The CDR3 totals 16 residues. Germline loops: CDR1 SGDLS, CDR2 YYNGEE. CDR3 bases: TGTGCCAGCAGCTCTTTAGGCAGGGTCGATAATTCACCCCTCCACTTT. This translates into CASSSLGRVDNSPLHF.